This T cell receptor (beta chain) was found in a study of blood T cell repertoires in COVID-19. The wider study: PBMCs, B-cell-depleted T cells, or T cells provided the cDNA or gDNA that made up the material.

Method: immunoSEQ multiplex PCR; TCRdb's copy keeps in-frame clones and lacks some. The table shows under 500,000 clones, with 75% to 90% occurring only once. The CDR3 is 13 residues long. V lost 6 bases and J lost 2, with 10 bases in between. This receptor was taken from a young woman with acute or convalescent COVID-19. Sequencing was carried out using peripheral blood. The chain couples TRBV12-3 or TRBV12-4 to TRBJ1-2, with TRBD1 as a possible D gene (6 bases). The CDR3 DNA is TGTGCCAGCAGCCCCGGACAGAACTATGGCTACACCTTC. It is translated as CASSPGQNYGYTF.